These 29 T cell receptor beta chains originate from one sample sequenced in a study of blood T cell repertoires in COVID-19. Clones were sequenced by immunoSEQ multiplex PCR, and TCRdb holds only the in-frame ones, with some missing. The repertoire holds more than 85,000 clones, with about four fifths as singletons. The specimen sequenced was peripheral blood. Every receptor here comes from a human donor in a cohort sampled during active COVID-19.

The genes are TRBV20-1 and TRBJ2-7; 7 bases fit TRBD1. The CDR3 runs 15 residues. J lost 2 bases, V lost 3 bases, and 10 bases had no gene match. Germline CDR1 DFQATT, CDR2 SNEGSKA (reference sequence). CDR3 in amino acids: CSASLTGTAPYEQYF. CDR3 bases: TGCAGTGCTAGTTTAACCGGGACAGCCCCCTACGAGCAGTACTTC.

The J gene is TRBJ1-4, the V gene TRBV5-6; TRBD1 matches at 7 bases. The germline gives CDR1 SGHDT, CDR2 YYEEEE. Losses at the gene ends were 3 bases for V and 6 bases for J; bases not matched to a gene: 8. This CDR3 has 15 residues. The CDR3 spells CASSYRGLGDEKLFF. As DNA, the CDR3 is TGTGCCAGCAGCTACAGGGGCCTAGGGGATGAAAAACTGTTTTTT.

The chain recombines TRBV7-2 with TRBJ2-1, with D possibly TRBD1 on 7 matching bases. The CDR3 is made up of 18 amino acids. The germline V gene has CDR1 SGHTA and CDR2 FQGNSA. Trimming stripped 4 bases from V and 2 bases from J, with 21 bases between. The CDR3 DNA follows: TGTGCCAGCAGCTCTCAGCGGGCCGGGACAGACACCTACAATGAGCAGTTCTTC. It is translated as CASSSQRAGTDTYNEQFF.

This clone came up a few times. The chain is built from TRBV19 and TRBJ2-4, with unresolved D. CDR1 is LNHDA, CDR2 SQIVND, per germline (reference sequence). The CDR3 is 15 amino acids. Trimming removed 5 bases at V and 0 bases at J, with 11 bases between. In DNA, the CDR3 is TGTGCCAGTAGTCTCGGGTCTTTAGCCAAAAACATTCAGTACTTC. This encodes CASSLGSLAKNIQYF.

The rearrangement uses TRBV4-3 and TRBJ2-7; maybe TRBD1 (5 bases). This CDR3 spans 19 amino acids. Trimming took 1 base from V and 0 from J, leaving 22 bases between them. Germline values: CDR1 LGHNA, CDR2 YSLEER. The CDR3 DNA sequence: TGCGCCAGCAGCCAAGCTCGCTATCCGGCAGGGCATGCCTCCTACGAGCAGTACTTC. Translated, it gives CASSQARYPAGHASYEQYF.

This clone was seen only a few times. This chain joins TRBV19 and TRBJ1-5, with 8 bases that match TRBD1. Per the germline V gene, CDR1 is LNHDA and CDR2 is SQIVND (reference sequence). The CDR3 has 13 amino acids. Unmatched junction bases numbered 4, after V lost 6 bases and J lost 6 bases. CDR3 bases: TGTGCCAGTAGCCCCCAGGGGGCTCAGCCCCAGCATTTT. Translated: CASSPQGAQPQHF.

This clone appeared once. The chain recombines TRBV11-2 with TRBJ2-3; unclear D gene. Trimming removed 5 bases at V and 6 bases at J, with 9 bases between. CDR1 is SGHAT and CDR2 is FQNNGV in the germline V gene. This CDR3 comprises 12 residues. This chain's CDR3 is CASSLPEDTQYF. The CDR3 DNA reads as TGTGCCAGCAGCCTTCCGGAGGATACGCAGTATTTT.

CDR3 residues: CASKDSQGTAEKLFF. The CDR3 region has the DNA TGTGCCAGTAAGGATTCACAGGGTACCGCTGAAAAACTGTTTTTT. The V and J genes are TRBV19 and TRBJ1-4; tentative D call: TRBD1 (6 bases). The germline gives CDR1 LNHDA, CDR2 SQIVND (reference sequence). Deletions cut 7 bases from V and 7 bases from J, with 19 bases between. The CDR3 totals 15 residues.

Concerning this clone itself: One end of the junction varies from germline; a read error may be responsible. This chain joins TRBV9 and TRBJ2-7; possible D gene TRBD1, 5 bases. CDR3 length: 12 residues. CDR1 and CDR2 from the germline V gene are SGDLS and YYNGEE. CDR3 bases: TGTGCCAGCAGCCCCATACCCCGACAGCGTATCTTT. This sequence encodes CASSPIPRQRIF.

The CDR3 spells CSASLADTQYF. DNA for the CDR3: TGCAGTGCTAGCCTAGCGGATACGCAGTATTTT. This rearrangement joins TRBV20-1 to TRBJ2-3; D perhaps matches TRBD2 (6 bases). The V gene lost 3 bases and the J gene lost 6 bases, with 7 bases spanning the gap. CDR1 and CDR2 (germline): DFQATT, SNEGSKA (reference sequence). This CDR3 has 11 residues.

In its sample, this clone was seen a few times. V usage is TRBV7-9 and J usage is TRBJ1-6; D unclear. Germline CDR1 and CDR2: SEHNR and FQNEAQ (reference sequence). V was shortened by 1 base and J by 6 bases, with 7 bases between the two germline ends. The CDR3 runs 14 residues. This CDR3 is CASSLEHPNSPLHF. The CDR3, as DNA: TGTGCCAGCAGCTTAGAACATCCTAATTCACCCCTCCACTTT.

The CDR3 bases are TGTGCCAGCAGCGGACAGGGATCGGACAATCAGCCCCAGCATTTT. Its protein product is CASSGQGSDNQPQHF. This chain connects TRBV2 to TRBJ1-5; the match to TRBD1 covers 8 bases. This CDR3 contains 15 residues. Unmatched junction bases numbered 7, after V lost 6 bases and J lost 3 bases. CDR1 SNHLY and CDR2 FYNNEI come from the germline V gene.

The rearrangement uses TRBV9 and TRBJ1-3, with 9 bases identical to TRBD1. The CDR3 runs to 18 residues. Unmatched junction bases numbered 10, after V lost 2 bases and J lost 1 base. The V gene's germline CDR1 is SGDLS and CDR2 YYNGEE. CDR3 sequence: CASSVSSGQGTSGNTIYF. The DNA of the CDR3 is TGTGCCAGCAGCGTTTCCTCGGGACAGGGTACATCTGGAAACACCATATATTTT.

This chain links TRBV3-1 (or the pseudogene TRBV3-2) with TRBJ1-3; D unresolved. Per the germline V gene, CDR1 is LGHDT and CDR2 is YNNKEL (reference sequence). Trimming removed 4 bases at V and 0 bases at J, with 10 bases between. The CDR3 extends over 15 amino acids. CDR3: CASSPRLFSGNTIYF. CDR3 nucleotides: TGTGCCAGCAGCCCGCGCCTCTTCTCTGGAAACACCATATATTTT.

This chain connects TRBV23-1 to TRBJ1-1, with D maybe TRBD1 (6 bases). TRBV23-1 is noted as an ORF with a role that remains uncertain. The CDR3 is 11 amino acids. Trimming removed 10 bases from V and 4 bases from J, with 10 bases in between. CDR3 DNA: TGCGCCATCCAGGGGACCACTGAAGCTTTCTTT. Protein: CAIQGTTEAFF.

The chain uses TRBV6-5 and TRBJ1-4; the match to TRBD1 covers 7 bases. V was pared by 7 bases and J by 7 bases, with 6 bases of the junction left unmatched. The CDR3 contains 13 residues. CDR1 is MNHEY, CDR2 SVGAGI, per germline. For the CDR3, the DNA is TGTGCCAGCAACAGGGGCGGTGGTGAAAAACTGTTTTTT. This codes for CASNRGGGEKLFF.

The chain combines TRBV11-1 with TRBJ2-7, with a possible D match to TRBD1 (5 bases). CDR3 length equals 14 residues. Trimming removed 2 bases at V and 3 bases at J, with 11 bases between. Germline V CDR1 and CDR2: SGHAT, FQDESV (reference sequence). CDR3 in amino acids: CASSLRSGNYEQYF. CDR3 sequence (DNA): TGTGCCAGCAGCTTACGGTCAGGGAACTACGAGCAGTACTTC.

This clone was seen just once. The J gene is TRBJ2-4, the V gene TRBV5-1, with 9 bases that match TRBD2. Germline lookup yields CDR1 SGHRS and CDR2 YFSETQ. The V segment lost 3 bases and the J segment 6 bases; nucleotides outside the gene matches: 7. This CDR3 region has 15 residues. The CDR3 nucleotides read TGCGCCAGCAGCTCCTCGACTAGCGGTCTAAACATTCAGTACTTC. Translating gives CASSSSTSGLNIQYF.

V usage is TRBV29-1 and J usage is TRBJ2-7; TRBD1 aligns across 10 bases. V shed 7 bases and J 2 bases; nucleotides not matched to a gene: 5. Germline V gene data show CDR1 as SQVTM and CDR2 as ANQGSEA. The CDR3 extends over 13 amino acids. As DNA, the CDR3 is TGCAGCGGCGGGACAGGGGAAGCCTACGAGCAGTACTTC. Amino acid sequence: CSGGTGEAYEQYF.

V gene TRBV6-2 or TRBV6-3 combines with J gene TRBJ2-1; D uncertain. V lost 5 bases and J 9 bases, leaving 29 bases between the germline ends. Germline CDR1 is MNHEY and CDR2 is SVGEGT. The CDR3 spans 18 residues. The CDR3 nucleotides read TGTGCCAGCAGTATACGAGCTTTATCGATACTTATAGTTGGTGAGCAGTTCTTC. Translating it yields CASSIRALSILIVGEQFF.

This clone came up a few times. The V call is TRBV5-1, the J call TRBJ2-1, with D possibly TRBD1 on 5 matching bases. V was trimmed by 0 bases and J by 8 bases, leaving 12 bases between them. The CDR3 has 14 residues. CDR1 and CDR2 from the germline V gene are SGHRS and YFSETQ. This chain's CDR3 is CASSLAQTGDEQFF. CDR3 DNA: TGCGCCAGCAGCTTGGCCCAAACAGGCGATGAGCAGTTCTTC.

The V call is TRBV19, the J call TRBJ1-5, with D perhaps TRBD1 (6 bases). In germline, CDR1 is LNHDA, CDR2 SQIVND (reference sequence). This CDR3 is 17 amino acids long. V lost 8 bases and J lost 8, with 28 bases in between. DNA for the CDR3: TGTGCCAGTGCCAGCGTCATTACGGGGGGCCCAATCAAGCCCCAGCATTTT. Its protein is CASASVITGGPIKPQHF.

The chain has TRBV7-8 and TRBJ2-5, with 11 bases fitting TRBD2. The germline gives CDR1 SGHVS, CDR2 FQNEAQ. This CDR3 is built from 15 residues. The J segment lost 6 bases and the V segment lost 5 bases, leaving 8 bases of the junction unmatched. This CDR3 reads CASSPGTSGRKTQYF. In DNA form, the CDR3 reads TGTGCCAGCAGCCCCGGGACTAGCGGACGGAAGACCCAGTACTTC.

The chain carries TRBV5-1 and TRBJ1-6; 7 bases match TRBD1. The CDR3 length is 17 residues. Trimming removed 0 bases from V and 7 bases from J; junction bases left unmatched: 10. In germline, CDR1 is SGHRS, CDR2 YFSETQ. In nucleotides, the CDR3 is TGCGCCAGCAGCTTGGCCAAGGGACAGACTACGAATTCACCCCTCCACTTT. Translated: CASSLAKGQTTNSPLHF.

J is TRBJ2-2 and V is TRBV27; 8 bases align to TRBD2. The junction had 7 bases not matched to a gene; V was cut back by 9 bases and J by 10 bases. CDR3 length: 12 residues. Per the germline V gene, CDR1 is MNHEY and CDR2 is SMNVEV (reference sequence). Here the CDR3 DNA reads TGTGCCAGTATAGCGGGGAAAGAGGAGCTGTTTTTT. Amino acid sequence: CASIAGKEELFF.

DNA for the CDR3: TGTGCCAGCAGTCCGGGGAGAACCACAGATACGCAGTATTTT. Encoded protein: CASSPGRTTDTQYF. The chain recombines TRBV6-6 with TRBJ2-3, with a tentative D call TRBD2 (5 bases). The CDR3 extends over 14 amino acids. Germline loops: CDR1 MNHNY, CDR2 SVGAGI (reference sequence). V shed 5 bases and J shed 2 bases, with 11 bases lying between them.

The gene calls are TRBV7-9 and TRBJ1-1; D remains ambiguous. This CDR3 has 13 amino acids. V was pared by 5 bases and J by 10 bases, with 17 bases between. Per the germline V gene, CDR1 is SEHNR and CDR2 is FQNEAQ (reference sequence). The CDR3 is CASSLSSSYVAFF. The CDR3 DNA is TGTGCCAGCAGCCTATCGAGTAGTTATGTAGCTTTCTTT.

The rearrangement joins TRBV30 to TRBJ1-5, with D perhaps matching TRBD1 (6 bases). V was trimmed by 3 bases and J by 2 bases, leaving 14 bases between them. Germline V gene data show CDR1 as GTSNPN and CDR2 as SVGIG (reference sequence). The CDR3 loop spans 15 amino acids. CDR3 amino acids: CAWSHREGGNQPQHF. Here the CDR3 DNA reads TGTGCCTGGAGCCACAGGGAGGGAGGCAATCAGCCCCAGCATTTT.

The gene calls are TRBV9 and TRBJ1-1; D call uncertain. V dropped 0 bases and J dropped 4 bases, with 10 bases sitting between them. The CDR3 spans 14 residues. Germline CDR1 and CDR2: SGDLS and YYNGEE. Written as DNA, the CDR3 is TGTGCCAGCAGCGTAGTTGGGGAGTCCACTGAAGCTTTCTTT. Its translation is CASSVVGESTEAFF.